One sample yielded the 18 T cell receptor beta chains listed below, sequenced in a study of OX40 agonist ivuxolimab in advanced cancers. Sequenced by immunoSEQ multiplex PCR; TCRdb stores in-frame clones only, minus some. The table lists 35,000 to 45,000 clones, over 80% of them singletons. The sequencing used CD4+ or CD8+ T cells sorted from blood, collected in a trial of the OX40 agonist ivuxolimab. Receptor source: an adult with an advanced solid tumor such as melanoma, head and neck, liver or kidney cancer.

V is TRBV14 and J is TRBJ2-1; 15 bases align to TRBD2. Germline lookup yields CDR1 SGHDN and CDR2 FVKESK. The CDR3 sequence is 17 residues long. J was trimmed by 9 bases and V by 0 bases; bases with no gene match: 6. The DNA for the CDR3 is TGTGCCAGCAGCCAAGATAGGACTAGCGGGAGGGCGACTGAGCAGTTCTTC. Its translation is CASSQDRTSGRATEQFF.

This chain uses TRBV6-5 with TRBJ2-3; 7 nucleotides agree with TRBD2. The length of the CDR3 is 15 residues. Germline CDR1 is MNHEY and CDR2 is SVGAGI. After removal of 0 bases from V and 6 bases from J, the junction contained 6 bases not matched to a gene. CDR3 sequence reads: CASSYSGGSFDTQYF. As DNA, the CDR3 is TGTGCCAGCAGTTACTCGGGAGGGAGTTTCGATACGCAGTATTTT.

The chain couples TRBV28 to TRBJ1-3; D is unresolved. This CDR3 has 15 residues. Germline-derived CDR1 and CDR2 are MDHEN and SYDVKM. V was clipped by 3 bases and J by 4 bases, with 13 bases between them. The CDR3 DNA follows: TGTGCCAGCAGTTTTGGCGCCGGGCTCGGAAACACCATATATTTT. This codes for CASSFGAGLGNTIYF.

V usage is TRBV6-1 and J usage is TRBJ1-1; tentatively, D is TRBD1 (5 bases). Trimming took 7 bases from V and 8 from J, leaving 14 bases between them. The CDR3 length is 12 residues. Germline loops: CDR1 MNHNS, CDR2 SASEGT. CDR3 amino acids: CASKWGTAEAFF. Written as DNA, the CDR3 is TGTGCCAGCAAGTGGGGGACGGCCGAAGCTTTCTTT.

This chain connects TRBV18 to TRBJ1-2; tentatively, D is TRBD1 (5 bases). The CDR3 loop spans 14 amino acids. Germline V gene lookup returns CDR1 KGHSH and CDR2 LQKENI. Trimming removed 1 base from V and 6 bases from J, with 12 bases in between. CDR3 amino acids: CASSPRQGLHGYTF. CDR3 nucleotides: TGTGCCAGCTCACCACGGCAGGGCCTACATGGCTACACCTTC.

The J gene is TRBJ2-1, the V gene TRBV12-5; 11 bases are a match to TRBD2. The CDR3 totals 17 residues. Germline CDR1 is LGHNT and CDR2 is FRNRAP. Trimming cost V 2 bases and J 7 bases; bases outside gene matches: 10. CDR3 amino acids: CASGLTTLAGARNEQFF. The CDR3 DNA reads as TGTGCTAGTGGTTTGACGACACTAGCGGGAGCTCGGAATGAGCAGTTCTTC.

In its sample, this clone was seen a few times. The V and J genes are TRBV7-9 and TRBJ1-5, with 8 bases lining up with TRBD1. The germline V gene encodes CDR1 SEHNR and CDR2 FQNEAQ (reference sequence). This CDR3 is built from 17 residues. The trim removed 6 bases at V and 0 bases at J, leaving 10 bases unmatched. The chain's CDR3 is CASSYGQGSYSNQPQHF. The CDR3 nucleotides read TGTGCCAGCAGTTATGGACAGGGATCATATAGCAATCAGCCCCAGCATTTT.

CDR3 in amino acids: CASSAGTANTEAFF. CDR3 coding DNA: TGTGCCAGCAGTGCCGGGACCGCGAACACTGAAGCTTTCTTT. The genes are TRBV6-6 and TRBJ1-1, with TRBD1 as a possible D gene (5 bases). The CDR3 consists of 14 residues. V was pared by 5 bases and J by 1 base, with 11 bases between. Germline V gene data show CDR1 as MNHNY and CDR2 as SVGAGI (reference sequence).

The chain combines TRBV19 with TRBJ2-1, with TRBD2 matching 9 bases. CDR1 is LNHDA and CDR2 is SQIVND in the germline V gene (reference sequence). CDR3 length: 14 residues. The V gene end was trimmed by 7 bases and the J gene end by 10 bases; junction bases not matched to a gene: 11. CDR3 loop: CASTSLAGNEEQFF. Written as DNA, the CDR3 is TGTGCCAGTACCTCTCTAGCGGGGAACGAAGAGCAGTTCTTC.

V and J are TRBV7-8 and TRBJ2-5; D is perhaps TRBD2 (6 bases). V lost 0 bases to trimming and J lost 0 bases, with 14 bases between them. Germline-derived CDR1 and CDR2 are SGHVS and FQNEAQ. CDR3 size: 17 residues. DNA of the CDR3: TGTGCCAGCAGCTTAGCTCCCCTGGGAGGATACCAAGAGACCCAGTACTTC. This translates into CASSLAPLGGYQETQYF.

The chain employs TRBV14 and TRBJ2-1; TRBD2 aligns across 9 bases. Per germline, CDR1 SGHDN and CDR2 FVKESK. After removal of 3 bases from V and 9 bases from J, the junction contained 12 bases not matched to a gene. The CDR3 totals 16 residues. The CDR3 DNA follows: TGTGCCAGCAGCCACCCCGGCGGGGGGGCGCCCCGTGAGCAGTTCTTC. It yields the protein CASSHPGGGAPREQFF.

This clone was observed a single time. The chain couples TRBV6-6 to TRBJ2-5; D may be TRBD1 (6 bases). The ends were cut back, 6 bases at V and 5 bases at J, with 10 bases in the middle. The germline V gene encodes CDR1 MNHNY and CDR2 SVGAGI (reference sequence). The CDR3 covers 12 residues. This CDR3 reads CASRRGWETQYF. CDR3 nucleotide sequence: TGTGCCAGCAGGAGGGGGTGGGAGACCCAGTACTTC.

The chain uses TRBV6-5 and TRBJ1-3, with D tentatively TRBD1 (5 bases). The germline V gene encodes CDR1 MNHEY and CDR2 SVGAGI. The CDR3 totals 14 residues. V was shortened by 4 bases and J by 2 bases, with 9 bases between the two germline ends. In DNA form, the CDR3 reads TGTGCCAGCAGTTTGGACATGGCTGGAAACACCATATATTTT. This encodes CASSLDMAGNTIYF.

The rearrangement uses TRBV2 and TRBJ1-4; the D is unclear. Deletions cut 7 bases from V and 3 bases from J, with 15 bases between. CDR1 and CDR2 (germline): SNHLY, FYNNEI. The CDR3 has 15 amino acids. The CDR3 bases are TGTGCCAGCAACCTAATCCTTGGCTCTAATGAAAAACTGTTTTTT. This gives the protein CASNLILGSNEKLFF.

The rearrangement links TRBV10-2 to TRBJ1-3; D is possibly TRBD1 (5 bases). Looked up from germline, CDR1 is WSHSY and CDR2 is SAAADI. V lost 1 base and J 0 bases, leaving 10 bases between the germline ends. The CDR3 loop spans 16 amino acids. Here the CDR3 reads CASSEFSGLSGNTIYF. CDR3 nucleotide sequence: TGCGCCAGCAGTGAGTTTTCGGGGCTCTCTGGAAACACCATATATTTT.

This chain connects TRBV2 to TRBJ2-7; the D gene is possibly TRBD1 (6 bases). V lost 7 bases, J lost 3 bases, and 10 bases lay in between. Germline V gives CDR1 SNHLY, CDR2 FYNNEI. CDR3 length equals 12 residues. CDR3 sequence: CASTTQGYEQYF. CDR3 nucleotides: TGTGCCAGCACCACACAGGGCTACGAGCAGTACTTC.

The chain employs TRBV11-3 and TRBJ2-3; 10 bases agree with TRBD2. The CDR3 extends over 15 amino acids. Germline V gene data show CDR1 as SGHNT and CDR2 as YENEEA. The junction had 6 bases not matched to a gene; V was cut back by 3 bases and J by 6 bases. The CDR3 here is CASSLTLAGEDTQYF. The DNA for the CDR3 is TGTGCCAGCAGCTTGACGCTAGCGGGAGAGGATACGCAGTATTTT.

The V gene is TRBV2, the J gene TRBJ2-5; 9 bases are shared with TRBD1. The V gene's germline CDR1 is SNHLY and CDR2 FYNNEI. The V segment lost 5 bases and the J segment 1 base; nucleotides outside the gene matches: 11. The CDR3 has 17 residues. This CDR3 reads CASSSDTGTGLQETQYF. In nucleotides, the CDR3 is TGTGCCAGCAGTAGCGATACCGGGACAGGGCTCCAAGAGACCCAGTACTTC.